The rows below give T cell receptor beta chains drawn from one sample of a study of cytomegalovirus exposure and HLA in healthy donors. Profiling relied on immunoSEQ multiplex PCR, and the TCRdb table lists in-frame clones only, not all of them. The listing records some 120,000 clones. The sample taken for sequencing was PBMCs. The source is a man aged 35 to 55 in good health and CMV-seronegative. The CDR3 runs from the conserved cysteine through the conserved F or W. D genes are given only for firm matches.

v_call: TRBV28
j_call: TRBJ1-5
cdr3_length: 15
d_call: -
cdr3_aa: CASSIPLGGSQPQHF
cdr3_nt: TGTGCCAGCAGCATCCCCCTGGGCGGGAGTCAGCCCCAGCATTTT

v_call: TRBV28
j_call: TRBJ1-5
cdr3_length: 16
d_call: TRBD1
cdr3_aa: CASSLGTGGGNQPQHF
cdr3_nt: TGTGCCAGCAGTTTAGGTACAGGGGGTGGCAATCAGCCCCAGCATTTT

v_call: TRBV9
j_call: TRBJ2-1
cdr3_length: 16
d_call: TRBD2
cdr3_aa: CASSVVSGGAYNEQFF
cdr3_nt: TGTGCCAGCAGCGTAGTATCGGGAGGGGCCTACAATGAGCAGTTCTTC

v_call: TRBV18
j_call: TRBJ2-7
cdr3_length: 14
d_call: -
cdr3_aa: CASSPPQTAREQYF
cdr3_nt: TGTGCCAGCTCACCTCCCCAGACGGCGCGGGAGCAGTACTTC

v_call: TRBV19
j_call: TRBJ2-7
cdr3_length: 13
d_call: -
cdr3_aa: CASSIEVSYEQYF
cdr3_nt: TGTGCCAGTAGTATCGAGGTCTCCTACGAGCAGTACTTC

v_call: TRBV19
j_call: TRBJ1-5
cdr3_length: 15
d_call: -
cdr3_aa: CASSAIQGPGQPQHF
cdr3_nt: TGTGCCAGTAGCGCAATACAGGGACCGGGTCAGCCCCAGCATTTT

v_call: TRBV7-9
j_call: TRBJ1-1
cdr3_length: 13
d_call: TRBD1
cdr3_aa: CASSDRVWPEAFF
cdr3_nt: TGTGCCAGCAGCGACAGGGTATGGCCTGAAGCTTTCTTT

v_call: TRBV7-6
j_call: TRBJ2-3
cdr3_length: 18
d_call: TRBD2
cdr3_aa: CASSLGLAGGASTDTQYF
cdr3_nt: TGTGCCAGCAGCTTAGGGCTAGCGGGAGGTGCTAGCACAGATACGCAGTATTTT

v_call: TRBV29-1
j_call: TRBJ2-5
cdr3_length: 13
d_call: -
cdr3_aa: CSVTLALQETQYF
cdr3_nt: TGCAGCGTGACCTTAGCCCTCCAAGAGACCCAGTACTTC

v_call: TRBV4-2
j_call: TRBJ2-7
cdr3_length: 17
d_call: TRBD2
cdr3_aa: CASSQAGLAGVVYEQYF
cdr3_nt: TGTGCCAGCAGCCAAGCAGGACTAGCGGGAGTGGTTTACGAGCAGTACTTC

v_call: TRBV27
j_call: TRBJ2-7
cdr3_length: 16
d_call: -
cdr3_aa: CASSPTAGLIGYEQYF
cdr3_nt: TGTGCCAGCAGTCCGACCGCGGGACTCATAGGCTACGAGCAGTACTTC

v_call: TRBV6-6
j_call: TRBJ2-1
cdr3_length: 16
d_call: TRBD2
cdr3_aa: CASSPPRREAHNEQFF
cdr3_nt: TGTGCCAGCAGTCCCCCCAGGCGGGAGGCCCACAATGAGCAGTTCTTC

v_call: TRBV5-4
j_call: TRBJ2-5
cdr3_length: 14
d_call: TRBD2
cdr3_aa: CASSPSSGRETQYF
cdr3_nt: TGTGCCAGCAGCCCGAGTAGCGGGAGGGAGACCCAGTACTTC

v_call: TRBV11-3
j_call: TRBJ2-7
cdr3_length: 15
d_call: TRBD2
cdr3_aa: CASSLVSLADYEQYF
cdr3_nt: TGTGCCAGCAGCTTAGTAAGTCTAGCGGACTACGAGCAGTACTTC

v_call: TRBV7-8
j_call: TRBJ1-2
cdr3_length: 18
d_call: TRBD1
cdr3_aa: CASSLVGMGQRGNYGYTF
cdr3_nt: TGTGCCAGCAGCTTAGTTGGGATGGGACAGAGGGGGAACTATGGCTACACCTTC

v_call: TRBV19
j_call: TRBJ2-5
cdr3_length: 14
d_call: -
cdr3_aa: CASSELTRGETQYF
cdr3_nt: TGTGCCAGTAGTGAGCTGACTCGGGGGGAGACCCAGTACTTC

v_call: TRBV5-1
j_call: TRBJ2-5
cdr3_length: 15
d_call: TRBD2
cdr3_aa: CASSLSSGGQETQYF
cdr3_nt: TGCGCCAGCAGCTTGAGTAGCGGGGGGCAAGAGACCCAGTACTTC

v_call: TRBV27
j_call: TRBJ1-5
cdr3_length: 18
d_call: -
cdr3_aa: CASSSLVWPGHSNQPQHF
cdr3_nt: TGTGCCAGCAGTTCCTTGGTATGGCCAGGACATAGCAATCAGCCCCAGCATTTT

v_call: TRBV5-4
j_call: TRBJ2-7
cdr3_length: 13
d_call: TRBD1
cdr3_aa: CALSTGGSYEQYF
cdr3_nt: TGTGCCTTGTCGACAGGGGGCTCGTACGAGCAGTACTTC

v_call: TRBV7-9
j_call: TRBJ2-5
cdr3_length: 16
d_call: TRBD2
cdr3_aa: CASSTPWASGRETQYF
cdr3_nt: TGTGCCAGCAGCACTCCCTGGGCTAGCGGGAGAGAGACCCAGTACTTC

v_call: TRBV5-1
j_call: TRBJ2-7
cdr3_length: 17
d_call: TRBD1
cdr3_aa: CASSLDPPGQGSYEQYF
cdr3_nt: TGCGCCAGCAGCTTGGACCCTCCGGGACAGGGGTCCTACGAGCAGTACTTC

v_call: TRBV6-4
j_call: TRBJ2-1
cdr3_length: 19
d_call: TRBD2
cdr3_aa: CASRQRAGGLARTYNEQFF
cdr3_nt: TGTGCCAGCAGGCAGAGGGCAGGGGGACTAGCGAGAACCTACAATGAGCAGTTCTTC

v_call: TRBV19
j_call: TRBJ2-2
cdr3_length: 16
d_call: TRBD1
cdr3_aa: CASSRTGDANTGELFF
cdr3_nt: TGTGCCAGTAGTCGGACAGGCGACGCAAACACCGGGGAGCTGTTTTTT

v_call: TRBV2
j_call: TRBJ1-1
cdr3_length: 14
d_call: TRBD1
cdr3_aa: CASSLTGGYTEAFF
cdr3_nt: TGTGCCAGCAGTTTGACAGGGGGATACACTGAAGCTTTCTTT

v_call: TRBV11-3
j_call: TRBJ1-2
cdr3_length: 16
d_call: -
cdr3_aa: CASSSLKVAGNYGYTF
cdr3_nt: TGTGCCAGCAGCTCCCTAAAGGTGGCGGGAAACTATGGCTACACCTTC

v_call: TRBV20-1
j_call: TRBJ2-1
cdr3_length: 10
d_call: -
cdr3_aa: CSAGGNEQFF
cdr3_nt: TGCAGTGCAGGGGGCAATGAGCAGTTCTTC

v_call: TRBV5-1
j_call: TRBJ2-7
cdr3_length: 14
d_call: -
cdr3_aa: CASSVLTGPHEQYF
cdr3_nt: TGCGCCAGCAGCGTTCTCACAGGGCCCCACGAGCAGTACTTC

v_call: TRBV29-1
j_call: TRBJ1-1
cdr3_length: 13
d_call: -
cdr3_aa: CSVESDRNTEAFF
cdr3_nt: TGCAGCGTTGAGTCGGACAGGAACACTGAAGCTTTCTTT

v_call: TRBV27
j_call: TRBJ1-2
cdr3_length: 15
d_call: TRBD1
cdr3_aa: CASSSYRGLNYGYTF
cdr3_nt: TGTGCCAGCAGCTCATACAGGGGGCTGAACTATGGCTACACCTTC

v_call: TRBV5-6
j_call: TRBJ1-1
cdr3_length: 16
d_call: -
cdr3_aa: CASSRIGQKANTEAFF
cdr3_nt: TGTGCCAGCAGTAGGATAGGACAGAAGGCGAACACTGAAGCTTTCTTT

v_call: TRBV6-6
j_call: TRBJ1-2
cdr3_length: 14
d_call: TRBD1
cdr3_aa: CASSLTGEAYGYTF
cdr3_nt: TGTGCCAGCAGTTTAACAGGGGAGGCGTATGGCTACACCTTC

v_call: TRBV6-5
j_call: TRBJ1-5
cdr3_length: 13
d_call: -
cdr3_aa: CASRENSNQPQHF
cdr3_nt: TGTGCCAGCAGGGAGAATAGCAATCAGCCCCAGCATTTT